One and the same sample provided the 20 T cell receptor beta chains below, sequenced in a study of T cells in Graves' hyperthyroidism and ophthalmopathy. It was RNA transcripts that yielded the amplified TCR beta CDR3 regions. TCR CDR3 regions were first amplified by RT-PCR with HTBI primers. One entry per CDR3 protein, called by TCRdb with MiXCR from the multiplex PCR reads. The table has fewer than 250,000 distinct CDR3 sequences, more than 20% seen once. Sequenced material: blood. These receptors were collected from a woman in her thirties or forties with Graves' ophthalmopathy.

The V gene is TRBV5-1, the J gene TRBJ1-1; D gene ambiguous. Deletions cut 2 bases from V and 1 base from J, with 9 bases between. The CDR3 totals 14 residues. Per the germline V gene, CDR1 is SGHRS and CDR2 is YFSETQ. In nucleotides, the CDR3 is TGCGCCAGCAGCTTAGTTCCGCAGAACACTGAAGCTTTCTTT. This codes for CASSLVPQNTEAFF.

This sequence joins TRBV12-3 or TRBV12-4 and TRBJ1-3; D is possibly TRBD1 (6 bases). The V end lost 11 bases, the J end lost 2 bases, and 16 bases lay between the germline ends. This CDR3 has 14 residues. CDR3 loop: CADTGPSPGNTIYF. In nucleotides, the CDR3 is TGTGCCGACACAGGGCCCTCTCCTGGAAACACCATATATTTT.

This clonotype was seen repeatedly, ten times or more. The gene calls are TRBV20-1 and TRBJ2-7; D may be TRBD1 or TRBD2 (6 bases each). The germline V gene encodes CDR1 DFQATT and CDR2 SNEGSKA (reference sequence). This CDR3 is built from 16 residues. Trimming removed 6 bases at V and 0 bases at J, with 21 bases between. The CDR3 region is CSAQSLGGGLSYEQYF. CDR3 in DNA: TGCAGTGCCCAAAGCCTAGGAGGGGGACTCTCCTACGAGCAGTACTTC.

The rearrangement uses TRBV6-2 or TRBV6-3 and TRBJ2-7; TRBD2 matches 8 bases. This CDR3 has 16 residues. CDR1 and CDR2 (germline): MNHEY, SVGEGT. The J segment lost 1 base and the V segment lost 5 bases, leaving 10 bases of the junction unmatched. CDR3 sequence (DNA): TGTGCCAGCAGTCACAGCGGGAGAGGTGGGTCCTACGAGCAGTACTTC. It codes for CASSHSGRGGSYEQYF.

This clonotype has at least ten counts. This chain uses TRBV10-3 with TRBJ1-6; TRBD1 matches 7 bases. This CDR3 is built from 15 residues. V was clipped by 5 bases and J by 5 bases; unmatched bases: 6. From germline, CDR1 is ENHRY and CDR2 SYGVKD. CDR3 sequence (DNA): TGTGCCATCAGTCATTCCAGGGGGGATAATTCACCCCTCCACTTT. Residues: CAISHSRGDNSPLHF.

This clonotype was counted ten times or more. The gene calls are TRBV7-9 and TRBJ2-7; TRBD2 agrees at 8 bases. This CDR3 has 17 residues. Germline CDR1 SEHNR, CDR2 FQNEAQ (reference sequence). J gave up 0 bases and V 4 bases, and 11 bases lay outside the gene matches. CDR3: CASSSSPVAGISYEQYF. In nucleotides, the CDR3 is TGTGCCAGCAGCTCCTCCCCAGTAGCGGGAATCTCCTACGAGCAGTACTTC.

This chain links TRBV7-8 with TRBJ1-2; possibly TRBD1 for D (6 bases). The CDR3 consists of 14 residues. The germline V and J ends were trimmed by 7 bases and 0 bases, with 12 bases remaining between them. CDR1 is SGHVS and CDR2 is FQNEAQ in the germline V gene. CDR3 protein: CASTDRLANYGYTF. In nucleotides, the CDR3 is TGTGCCAGCACCGACAGGTTAGCTAACTATGGCTACACCTTC.

This clonotype was found once. This chain uses TRBV11-2 with TRBJ1-3, with D hard to call. This CDR3 contains 16 residues. Germline V gives CDR1 SGHAT, CDR2 FQNNGV. V lost 1 base, J lost 0 bases, and 10 bases lay in between. The CDR3 nucleotides are TGTGCCAGCAGCTTAGTAACGGCGGGCTCTGGAAACACCATATATTTT. Translated: CASSLVTAGSGNTIYF.

This clonotype was counted ten times or more. The rearrangement joins TRBV19 to TRBJ1-2, with D possibly TRBD1 on 5 matching bases. CDR1 and CDR2 (germline): LNHDA, SQIVND (reference sequence). Trimming removed 5 bases from V and 10 bases from J, with 17 bases in between. The CDR3 is 13 amino acids. CDR3 sequence reads: CASSAGAKVYYTF. The CDR3, as DNA: TGTGCCAGTAGTGCCGGGGCAAAGGTTTACTACACCTTC.

This clonotype was seen at least ten times. This chain links TRBV7-3 with TRBJ1-6; the D is unclear. This CDR3 comprises 15 residues. Germline V lookup: CDR1 SGHTA, CDR2 FQGTGA. Trimming pared 0 bases from V and 10 bases from J, leaving 13 bases between. Written as DNA, the CDR3 is TGTGCCAGCAGCTTAACGGTTGGCCCCAAGTCACCCCTCCACTTT. Translated: CASSLTVGPKSPLHF. The full variable domain, with the rest looked up from reference TRBV7-3 and TRBJ1-6, is GAGVSQTPSNKVTEKGKYVELRCDPISGHTALYWYRQSLGQGPEFLIYFQGTGAADDSGLPNDRFFAVRPEGSVSTLKIQRTERGDSAVYLCASSLTVGPKSPLHFGNGTRLTVT.

This clonotype occurred many times. The V and J genes are TRBV5-1 and TRBJ2-5; unclear D gene. The CDR3 totals 14 residues. Germline CDR1 reads SGHRS; CDR2 reads YFSETQ. Trimming pared 1 base from V and 3 bases from J, leaving 10 bases between. The CDR3 DNA reads TGCGCCAGCAGCTTGCGCGTGTCCAAAGAGACCCAGTACTTC. Translating gives CASSLRVSKETQYF.

The V gene is TRBV6-1, the J gene TRBJ2-3, with TRBD1 identical over 9 bases. This CDR3 spans 17 amino acids. The junction had 7 bases not matched to a gene; V was cut back by 1 base and J by 2 bases. Germline V gene sequence: CDR1 MNHNS, CDR2 SASEGT. The CDR3 DNA reads as TGTGCCAGCAGTGAAGAATTTTGGGACAGGGCCACAGATACGCAGTATTTT. Translating gives CASSEEFWDRATDTQYF.

This clonotype occurred many times. The gene calls are TRBV20-1 and TRBJ2-5; 10 nucleotides align to TRBD1. CDR1 and CDR2 from the germline V gene are DFQATT and SNEGSKA (reference sequence). This CDR3 has 15 residues. V gave up 0 bases and J gave up 5 bases; unmatched junction bases: 6. CDR3 sequence reads: CSAREPTGGWETQYF. The CDR3 DNA sequence: TGCAGTGCTAGAGAACCGACAGGGGGCTGGGAGACCCAGTACTTC.

This clonotype was seen ten or more times. This chain links TRBV30 with TRBJ2-5; D gene uncertain. The germline V gene encodes CDR1 GTSNPN and CDR2 SVGIG (reference sequence). The V end lost 1 base, the J end lost 4 bases, and 7 bases lay between the germline ends. The CDR3 spans 12 residues. The chain's CDR3 is CAWSARPETQYF. Here the CDR3 DNA reads TGTGCCTGGAGTGCCAGGCCAGAGACCCAGTACTTC.

This clonotype was picked up many times. This chain connects TRBV15 to TRBJ2-3, with D unclear. V was shortened by 1 base and J by 1 base, with 6 bases between the two germline ends. The CDR3 consists of 14 residues. Germline CDR1 reads LNHNV; CDR2 reads YYDKDF (reference sequence). The CDR3 sequence is CATSRALGTDTQYF. The CDR3 nucleotides are TGTGCCACCAGCAGAGCCTTGGGCACAGATACGCAGTATTTT.

This clonotype appeared many times. The rearrangement joins TRBV6-1 to TRBJ1-5; D possibly corresponds to TRBD1 (5 bases). CDR1 and CDR2 (germline): MNHNS, SASEGT. CDR3 length equals 17 residues. Trimming left V 7 bases short and J 0 bases short, with 19 bases between. The CDR3 DNA reads TGTGCCAGCACCACAACCACAGGATGGGGTAGCAATCAGCCCCAGCATTTT. Translating it yields CASTTTTGWGSNQPQHF.

This clonotype was detected only a few times. The CDR3 region has the DNA TGTGCCAGCAGCTCAACAGGGGCGTGGGACATTCAGTACTTC. It encodes CASSSTGAWDIQYF. The rearrangement uses TRBV7-2 and TRBJ2-4, with 7 bases matching TRBD1. Trimming removed 4 bases from V and 8 bases from J; junction bases left unmatched: 8. Germline V gene sequence: CDR1 SGHTA, CDR2 FQGNSA. There are 14 residues in the CDR3.

The chain carries TRBV12-3 or TRBV12-4 and TRBJ2-2; D might be TRBD1 (6 bases). The CDR3 is 16 amino acids. The V gene lost 6 bases and the J gene lost 2 bases, with 16 bases spanning the gap. CDR3 protein: CASRPLGTPNTGELFF. The DNA for the CDR3 is TGTGCCAGCAGACCACTCGGGACACCTAACACCGGGGAGCTGTTTTTT.

This clonotype was seen a handful of times. It is likely a read error, because the conserved phenylalanine at the end of the CDR3 is missing. The J gene is TRBJ2-3, the V gene TRBV27; no clear D gene. Germline CDR1 MNHEY, CDR2 SMNVEV (reference sequence). V gave up 4 bases and J gave up 0 bases, with 5 bases separating them. There are 13 residues in the CDR3. The CDR3, as DNA: TGTGCCAGCAGTTCCTCTAGCACAGATACGCAGTATCTT. Protein sequence: CASSSSSTDTQYL.

The table lists this clonotype with many counts. The chain employs TRBV28 and TRBJ1-1; no reliable D call. This CDR3 has 12 residues. CDR1 MDHEN and CDR2 SYDVKM come from the germline V gene. Between the trimmed V and J ends, which lost 5 bases and 6 bases, there was a span of 10 bases. DNA of the CDR3: TGTGCCAGCAGTCCATCCCTGTCTGAAGCTTTCTTT. As protein: CASSPSLSEAFF.